This T cell receptor beta chain was identified in a study of OX40 agonist ivuxolimab in advanced cancers. Overall study context: Allowance was made for prior anti-PD-1, anti-PD-L1 or anti-CTLA-4 therapy, and about 37% had some.

Anyone with autoimmune disease history or systemic immunosuppression was excluded. Here immunoSEQ multiplex PCR was the method, and the copy in TCRdb shows in-frame clones only, minus some. The table includes under 65,000 clones, 80% to 90% detected once. A few counts support this clone. Between the trimmed V and J ends, which lost 5 bases and 3 bases, there was a span of 5 bases. This CDR3 region has 11 residues. Germline CDR1 and CDR2: SGHAT and FQNNGV. This specimen was CD4+ or CD8+ T cells sorted from blood, taken in a trial of the OX40 agonist ivuxolimab. The chain couples TRBV11-2 to TRBJ2-7, with D uncertain. The origin of this receptor is an adult with an advanced solid tumor such as melanoma, head and neck, liver or kidney cancer. The CDR3 sequence is CASSPVYEQYF. For the CDR3, the DNA is TGTGCCAGCAGCCCCGTCTACGAGCAGTACTTC.